This T cell receptor beta chain was profiled in a study of cytomegalovirus exposure and HLA in healthy donors. With 60 Vbeta and 13 Jbeta primers, the PCR was carried out. Profiling relied on immunoSEQ multiplex PCR, and the TCRdb table lists in-frame clones only, not all of them. Its table records around 65,000 clones. Trimming shortened V by 0 bases and J by 5 bases, and 10 bases separated the two germline ends. The CDR3 covers 14 residues. From germline, CDR1 is MNHEY and CDR2 SVGAGI. The receptor was derived from a boy younger than 18 in good health and CMV-seronegative. The sequenced sample consisted of PBMCs. This chain uses TRBV6-5 with TRBJ2-5; D possibly corresponds to TRBD1 (6 bases). Here the CDR3 reads CASSYSLQGETQYF. The CDR3 nucleotides are TGTGCCAGCAGTTACTCCCTCCAGGGGGAGACCCAGTACTTC.